The present TCR beta chain was sequenced within a study of cytomegalovirus exposure and HLA in healthy donors. Across the whole study: The roughly 130 validation repertoires used the same platform as the roughly 700 first-cohort repertoires (as reported by a later analysis).

Produced via immunoSEQ multiplex PCR; TCRdb's table is partial and in-frame only. The profile covers fewer than 70,000 clones, with approximately 96% appearing a single time and approximately 0.94% taken by the ten largest. As for this clone: Its target is not known.

Study-wide points: Both high specificity and high sensitivity reportedly marked the classifier's diagnosis of cytomegalovirus status. Overall, roughly 150 TCR beta chains were annotated as cytomegalovirus-associated.

A roughly 120-subject validation cohort, separate from the approximately 670-subject first cohort, supplied the donors. Trimming shortened V by 1 base and J by 9 bases, and 7 bases separated the two germline ends. Germline CDR1 SGHDN, CDR2 FVKESK. This CDR3 has 12 residues. The chain uses TRBV14 and TRBJ2-1, with no clear D. The source is a man between 18 and 29 years old in good health and CMV-seronegative. Source material: PBMCs. The CDR3 protein is CASSQATSEQFF. CDR3 sequence (DNA): TGTGCCAGCAGCCAAGCCACCAGTGAGCAGTTCTTC.